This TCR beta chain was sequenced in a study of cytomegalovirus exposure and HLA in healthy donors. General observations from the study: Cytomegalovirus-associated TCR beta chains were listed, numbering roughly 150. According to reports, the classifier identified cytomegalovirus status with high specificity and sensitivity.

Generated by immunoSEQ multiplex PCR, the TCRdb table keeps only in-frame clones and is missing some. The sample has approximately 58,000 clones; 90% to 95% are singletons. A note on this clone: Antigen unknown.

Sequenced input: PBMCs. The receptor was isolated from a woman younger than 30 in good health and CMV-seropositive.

The CDR3 is CASIRDSMGEQYF. For the CDR3, the DNA is TGTGCCAGCATCAGGGATAGCATGGGAGAGCAGTACTTC. The V and J genes are TRBV7-2 and TRBJ2-7; TRBD1 might be the D (5 bases). V was shortened by 7 bases and J by 7 bases, with 17 bases between the two germline ends. CDR3 length equals 13 residues. The germline gives CDR1 SGHTA, CDR2 FQGNSA.